The clone carrying this TCR beta chain was detected ten times or more. Its antigen is still unknown. The data derive from a study of cytomegalovirus exposure and HLA in healthy donors. Whole-study context: Later analysis reported that the approximately 110 validation repertoires shared the platform of the approximately 670 first-cohort repertoires. Overall study findings and caveats: CMV antigen specificity was confirmed in vitro for a few CMV-associated chains. Later, an analysis found that TCR clusters from the first cohort tended to co-occur in the 90 to 150 validation repertoires. The authors enumerated 150 to 200 TCR beta chains as linked to cytomegalovirus.

Measured with immunoSEQ multiplex PCR; TCRdb has only the in-frame clones, and not every one. The table shows 150,000 to 200,000 clones, with 65% to 90% occurring only once. Germline loops: CDR1 MNHNS, CDR2 SASEGT. The CDR3 is made up of 15 amino acids. J was trimmed by 7 bases and V by 3 bases; bases with no gene match: 8. Sequencing was done on a sample of PBMCs. This chain links TRBV6-1 with TRBJ2-1, with 8 nucleotides matching TRBD1. The clonotype originates from a woman aged 30 to 39 in good health and CMV-seropositive. CDR3 bases: TGTGCCAGCAGTGAGATGAGGACAGGGAATAATGAGCAGTTCTTC. This gives the protein CASSEMRTGNNEQFF.